This record covers a single T cell receptor beta chain. What it binds is not known. Cultured CD4+ T-cell DNA underwent Oncomine TCR Beta short-read sequencing. Investigators obtained genomic DNA by extraction from cultured CD4+ T cells. TCRdb fed the PCR reads into MiXCR, producing one record per CDR3 protein. The sample records 4,800 or so distinct CDR3 sequences, around 80% being singletons. The sample is drawn from a study of vaccination and CD4 T cells after COVID-19. The overall study: Overlapping peptides covering the spike proteins of SARS-CoV-2, HCoV-NL63, HCoV-OC43 and HCoV-229E were added to stimulate cells. Study-level points and caveats: Reactive clonotype counts went from median roughly 19 after infection to 30 to 45 after vaccination, nonsignificantly.

Germline CDR1 reads SGHAT; CDR2 reads FQDESV (reference sequence). This CDR3 region has 15 residues. Losses at the gene ends were 1 base for V and 2 bases for J; bases not matched to a gene: 2. This sample's treatment: approximately nine-day PBMC culture with coronavirus spike peptide pools or control peptides (ViraFEST assay). Positive PCR tests were logged from March through December 2020, ahead of US Alpha, Beta and Delta variants. The sequence was obtained from a human donor who had recovered from COVID-19. Input material: CD4+ T cells from blood, cultured in vitro. The rearrangement uses TRBV11-1 and TRBJ2-7, with 10 bases fitting TRBD1. The CDR3: CASSLEGTGAYEQYF. The DNA for the CDR3 is TGTGCCAGCAGCTTAGAAGGGACAGGGGCCTACGAGCAGTACTTC.